These 22 T cell receptor beta chains came from one sample sequenced in a study of T cell repertoires in cytomegalovirus infection. TCRdb ran MiXCR on the reads and lists one entry per CDR3 protein. The sample gives roughly 630,000 distinct CDR3 sequences, 20% to 25% of which show up once; roughly 8% is in the top ten. The sequenced sample was CD8+ T cells from PBMCs. The receptors shown here come from a human donor in good health (CMV status not recorded). Some clones in this sample may be carry-over from other donors' samples.

The V call is TRBV28, the J call TRBJ2-2; no firm D call. Trimming left V 8 bases short and J 0 bases short, with 7 bases between. There are 13 residues in the CDR3. Germline V gene sequence: CDR1 MDHEN, CDR2 SYDVKM. The CDR3 DNA follows: TGTGCCAGCGGGGAAGCGAACACCGGGGAGCTGTTTTTT. Its translation: CASGEANTGELFF.

This clonotype was seen a handful of times. V gene TRBV7-8 combines with J gene TRBJ2-7; 9 nucleotides align to TRBD1. The germline V gene encodes CDR1 SGHVS and CDR2 FQNEAQ. Trimming cost V 3 bases and J 6 bases; bases outside gene matches: 9. The CDR3 has 15 amino acids. Here the CDR3 DNA reads TGTGCCAGCAGCTTCCGGGACAGGGCCTGGGCCGAGCAGTACGTC. It is translated as CASSFRDRAWAEQYV.

J is TRBJ2-1 and V is TRBV5-5, with D perhaps TRBD2 (6 bases). Deletions cut 0 bases from V and 10 bases from J, with 11 bases between. The CDR3 sequence is 13 residues long. Germline assignment: CDR1 SGHKS and CDR2 YYEKEE (reference sequence). The CDR3 region has the DNA TGTGCCAGCAGCTTGGGGGGGGACTGGGAGCAGTTCTTC. This encodes CASSLGGDWEQFF.

This clonotype has only a few counts. CDR3 sequence reads: CSVEPWTGGKETQYF. The CDR3 nucleotides read TGCAGCGTTGAACCGTGGACAGGGGGCAAAGAGACCCAGTACTTC. The V gene is TRBV29-1, the J gene TRBJ2-5; 11 bases match TRBD1. With V trimmed by 2 bases and J by 3 bases, 5 bases remained unmatched. CDR3 length: 15 residues. The V gene's germline CDR1 is SQVTM and CDR2 ANQGSEA.

V usage is TRBV20-1 and J usage is TRBJ2-7; D may be TRBD2 (6 bases). The CDR3 is 17 residues long. In germline, CDR1 is DFQATT, CDR2 SNEGSKA (reference sequence). V lost 1 base to trimming and J lost 1 base, with 20 bases between them. CDR3 in amino acids: CSARVYTVEAGSYEQYF. The CDR3 DNA sequence: TGCAGTGCTAGAGTTTACACTGTAGAGGCGGGGTCCTACGAGCAGTACTTC.

The CDR3 coding sequence is TGCAGTGCTAGAGTCGCGGGGGGTCAGAGCTCCTACAATGAGCAGTTCTTC. This gives the protein CSARVAGGQSSYNEQFF. The chain recombines TRBV20-1 with TRBJ2-1; 8 bases align to TRBD2. The ends lost 1 base at V and 0 bases at J; junction bases unmatched: 8. The CDR3 sequence is 17 residues long. The germline CDR1 and CDR2 sequences are DFQATT and SNEGSKA (reference sequence).

The chain has TRBV29-1 and TRBJ2-7, with 7 bases fitting TRBD1. CDR1 and CDR2 from the germline V gene are SQVTM and ANQGSEA. CDR3 length equals 13 residues. With V trimmed by 7 bases and J by 3 bases, 9 bases remained unmatched. The CDR3 DNA follows: TGCAGCGCACATGACAGGGTGGACTACGAGCAGTACTTC. Its protein is CSAHDRVDYEQYF.

V and J are TRBV6-2 or TRBV6-3 and TRBJ1-1, with D possibly being TRBD1 (5 bases). Per the germline V gene, CDR1 is MNHEY and CDR2 is SVGEGT. This CDR3 is 13 amino acids long. Trimming cost V 6 bases and J 12 bases, with 20 bases left between them. The CDR3 loop reads CASSPLGVEKTFF. The CDR3 region has the DNA TGTGCCAGCAGCCCCCTAGGGGTAGAGAAAACTTTCTTT.

The CDR3 region is CASAEQPFSYNEQFF. The CDR3 region has the DNA TGTGCCTCAGCAGAACAGCCTTTTTCCTACAATGAGCAGTTCTTC. The V call is TRBV6-1, the J call TRBJ2-1; D gene unclear. V lost 11 bases and J 1 base, leaving 18 bases between the germline ends. Germline CDR1 is MNHNS and CDR2 is SASEGT. CDR3 length: 15 residues.

This clonotype showed up many times. The V gene is TRBV6-2 or TRBV6-3, the J gene TRBJ2-2, with unresolved D. CDR3 length equals 11 residues. Trimming took off 5 bases at V and 7 bases at J, with 5 bases between the two ends. Germline loops: CDR1 MNHEY, CDR2 SVGEGT. CDR3 sequence (DNA): TGTGCCAGCAGTGCCGGCGGGGAGCTGTTTTTT. It specifies CASSAGGELFF.

A word on this clonotype: This clone may be a read error of a much larger clone one base away. CDR3 in DNA: TGTACCAGCAGCTTTCGGAGACAGGGCACAGATACGCAGTATTTT. Translated: CTSSFRRQGTDTQYF. V is TRBV7-4 and J is TRBJ2-3, with a weak D call TRBD1 (6 bases). This CDR3 region has 15 residues. The germline V gene has CDR1 SGHVT and CDR2 SQSDAQ.

This clonotype was observed a few times. The CDR3 bases are TGTGCCAGCAGTTACTATCCGGTGAACACTGAAGCTTTCTTT. Amino acid sequence: CASSYYPVNTEAFF. The V and J genes are TRBV6-2 or TRBV6-3 and TRBJ1-1; D uncertain. Germline V gene sequence: CDR1 MNHEY, CDR2 SVGEGT. The CDR3 spans 14 residues. Between the trimmed V and J ends, which lost 1 base and 0 bases, there was a span of 6 bases.

V and J are TRBV7-8 and TRBJ2-1; 10 bases are shared with TRBD2. Germline CDR1 is SGHVS and CDR2 is FQNEAQ. With 4 bases clipped from V and 5 bases from J, the junction kept 5 bases outside the gene matches. The CDR3 totals 15 residues. CDR3 region: CASSSIAGGHNEQFF. CDR3 sequence (DNA): TGTGCCAGCAGCTCTATAGCGGGGGGACACAATGAGCAGTTCTTC.

This clonotype was seen a few times. DNA for the CDR3: TGTGCCAGCAGCCCCATGTGGCGGGGGGCCTCCCGAACGAATGAGCAGTTCTTC. Encoded protein: CASSPMWRGASRTNEQFF. V gene TRBV12-3 or TRBV12-4 combines with J gene TRBJ2-1, with 8 bases identical to TRBD2. The CDR3 totals 18 residues. V lost 6 bases, J lost 7 bases, and 20 bases stayed unmatched.

This clonotype was seen many times. The chain links TRBV6-6 to TRBJ1-1; TRBD1 might be the D (6 bases). From germline, CDR1 is MNHNY and CDR2 SVGAGI (reference sequence). Trimming stripped 5 bases from V and 5 bases from J, with 12 bases between. The CDR3 consists of 13 residues. The CDR3 DNA reads TGTGCCAGCAGTCTCAGGGGAGAGACTGAAGCTTTCTTT. Its protein is CASSLRGETEAFF.

This clonotype was counted between two and nine times. This chain connects TRBV10-3 to TRBJ2-1; D perhaps matches TRBD1 (6 bases). Trimming pared 10 bases from V and 1 base from J, leaving 20 bases between. Germline V lookup: CDR1 ENHRY, CDR2 SYGVKD. The CDR3 sequence is 16 residues long. This CDR3 is CATRQDGLESYNEQFF. The CDR3 region has the DNA TGTGCCACCCGACAGGATGGGCTTGAATCCTACAATGAGCAGTTCTTC.

This clonotype was picked up a small number of times. The CDR3 spells CASSLTGQGSYEQYV. CDR3 bases: TGTGCCAGCAGTCTCACGGGACAGGGATCCTACGAGCAGTACGTC. V and J are TRBV28 and TRBJ2-7, with 9 bases lining up with TRBD1. The CDR3 covers 15 residues. Germline values: CDR1 MDHEN, CDR2 SYDVKM. J was trimmed by 1 base and V by 5 bases; bases with no gene match: 6.

The chain uses TRBV29-1 and TRBJ2-1; D is tentatively TRBD1 or TRBD2 (5 bases each). Germline lookup yields CDR1 SQVTM and CDR2 ANQGSEA. The germline V and J ends were trimmed by 2 bases and 7 bases, with 9 bases remaining between them. The CDR3 is made up of 12 amino acids. The CDR3 DNA is TGCAGCGTTGAAAGAGGGGAAAATGAGCAGTTCTTC. Its protein is CSVERGENEQFF.

In its sample, this clonotype was seen a few times. The rearrangement links TRBV9 to TRBJ2-1; 9 positions match TRBD2. CDR3 length equals 15 residues. Germline V lookup: CDR1 SGDLS, CDR2 YYNGEE. V shed 0 bases and J 6 bases; nucleotides not matched to a gene: 4. CDR3 nucleotide sequence: TGTGCCAGCAGCGTAGGCGGGGGGGCGATCAATGAGCAGTTCTTC. Protein sequence: CASSVGGGAINEQFF.

The chain recombines TRBV12-3 or TRBV12-4 with TRBJ2-5, with D possibly being TRBD1 (7 bases). V lost 7 bases and J 4 bases, leaving 16 bases between the germline ends. CDR3 length: 14 residues. CDR3 sequence: CASKRGDRGETQYF. CDR3 sequence (DNA): TGTGCCAGCAAGAGGGGGGACAGAGGAGAGACCCAGTACTTC.

The V call is TRBV10-3, the J call TRBJ2-1; the D gene is possibly TRBD2 (6 bases). The CDR3 runs 15 residues. Germline CDR1 and CDR2: ENHRY and SYGVKD. Trimming took off 3 bases at V and 12 bases at J, with 21 bases between the two ends. The CDR3: CAISDRGGLNDGQFF. The CDR3 DNA follows: TGTGCCATCAGTGACCGGGGCGGACTAAATGATGGGCAGTTCTTC.

V usage is TRBV19 and J usage is TRBJ1-2; 8 bases are shared with TRBD1. Trimming removed 3 bases from V and 2 bases from J; junction bases left unmatched: 5. Germline CDR1 LNHDA, CDR2 SQIVND (reference sequence). This CDR3 contains 15 residues. CDR3 residues: CASSMGTGGNYGYTF. As DNA, the CDR3 is TGTGCCAGTAGTATGGGGACAGGCGGAAACTATGGCTACACCTTC.